This T cell receptor beta chain emerged from a study of a mutant IDH1 vaccine in newly diagnosed glioma. General study results and limits: Pseudoprogression appeared unlinked to shifts in leading peripheral T cell clonotypes. There were vaccine-induced immune responses in around 93% of the patients.

The CDR3 is 16 amino acids. V lost 4 bases to trimming and J lost 2 bases; unmatched junction nucleotides: 5. Germline V lookup: CDR1 LNHDA, CDR2 SQIVND (reference sequence). A note on this clone: Its specificity is unknown.

Sequencing used immunoSEQ multiplex PCR; TCRdb keeps in-frame clones, though not all of them. Of some 52,000 clones detected, more than 85% appear once; the ten largest clones hold about 2.4%. Time point here: week 11, during vaccination. Vaccination comprised doses that each held 300 ug of mutant IDH1 20-mer peptide, plus topical imiquimod. The source is a man between 45 and 60 years old with glioma. This rearrangement joins TRBV19 to TRBJ2-7, with TRBD2 matching 13 bases. The starting material was PBMCs, obtained from a glioma patient whose treatment included an IDH1 peptide vaccine. This CDR3 reads CASSNGLAGAPYEQYF. The CDR3, as DNA: TGTGCCAGTAGTAACGGACTAGCGGGGGCCCCCTACGAGCAGTACTTC.